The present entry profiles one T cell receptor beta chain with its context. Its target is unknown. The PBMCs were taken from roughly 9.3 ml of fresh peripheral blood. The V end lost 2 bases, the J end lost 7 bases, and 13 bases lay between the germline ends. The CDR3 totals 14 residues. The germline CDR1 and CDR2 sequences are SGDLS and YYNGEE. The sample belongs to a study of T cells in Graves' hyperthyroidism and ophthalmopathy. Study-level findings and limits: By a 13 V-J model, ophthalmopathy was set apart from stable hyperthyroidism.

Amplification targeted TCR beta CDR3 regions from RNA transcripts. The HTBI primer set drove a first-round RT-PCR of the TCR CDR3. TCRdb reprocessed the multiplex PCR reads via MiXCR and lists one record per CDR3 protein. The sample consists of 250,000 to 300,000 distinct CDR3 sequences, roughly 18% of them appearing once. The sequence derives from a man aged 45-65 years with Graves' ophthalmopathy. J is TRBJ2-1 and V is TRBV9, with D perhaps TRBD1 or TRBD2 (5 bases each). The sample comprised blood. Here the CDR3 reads CASSVRDETNEQFF. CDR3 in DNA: TGTGCCAGCAGCGTCCGGGACGAGACTAATGAGCAGTTCTTC.